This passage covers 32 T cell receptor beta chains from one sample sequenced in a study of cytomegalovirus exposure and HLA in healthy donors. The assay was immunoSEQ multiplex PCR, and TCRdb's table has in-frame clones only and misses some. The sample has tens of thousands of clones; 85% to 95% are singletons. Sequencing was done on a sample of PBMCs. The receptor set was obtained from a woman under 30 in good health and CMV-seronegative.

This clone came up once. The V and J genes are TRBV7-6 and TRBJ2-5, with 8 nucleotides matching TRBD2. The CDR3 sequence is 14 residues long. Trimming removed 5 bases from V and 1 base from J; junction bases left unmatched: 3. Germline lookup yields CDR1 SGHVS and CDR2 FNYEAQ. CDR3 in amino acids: CASSVRGVQETQYF. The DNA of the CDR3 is TGTGCCAGCAGCGTGCGGGGGGTCCAAGAGACCCAGTACTTC.

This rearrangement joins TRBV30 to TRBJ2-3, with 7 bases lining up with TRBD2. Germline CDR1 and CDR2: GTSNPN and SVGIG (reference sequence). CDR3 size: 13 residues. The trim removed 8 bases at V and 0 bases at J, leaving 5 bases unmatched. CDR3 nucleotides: TGTGCCGCCTCTAGCGGTAGCACAGATACGCAGTATTTT. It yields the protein CAASSGSTDTQYF.

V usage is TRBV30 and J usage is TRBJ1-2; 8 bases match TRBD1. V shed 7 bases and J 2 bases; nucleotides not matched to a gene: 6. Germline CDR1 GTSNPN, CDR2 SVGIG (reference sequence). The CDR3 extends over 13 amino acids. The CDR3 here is CAFRRGRNYGYTF. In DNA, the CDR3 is TGTGCCTTTCGCAGGGGGCGAAACTATGGCTACACCTTC.

CDR3 loop: CASKGAGGNEKLFF. CDR3 DNA: TGTGCCAGCAAGGGGGCGGGGGGCAATGAAAAACTGTTTTTT. This sequence joins TRBV6-5 and TRBJ1-4, with 7 bases that match TRBD1. Germline CDR1 MNHEY, CDR2 SVGAGI. This CDR3 has 14 residues. The trim removed 7 bases at V and 5 bases at J, leaving 7 bases unmatched.

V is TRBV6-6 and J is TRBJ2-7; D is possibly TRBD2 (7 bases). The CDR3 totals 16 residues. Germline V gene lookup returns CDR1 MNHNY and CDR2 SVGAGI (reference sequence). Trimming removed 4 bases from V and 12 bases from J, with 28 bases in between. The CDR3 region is CASSSWEAGADAWGYF. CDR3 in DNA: TGTGCCAGCAGTTCCTGGGAGGCGGGGGCTGATGCCTGGGGGTACTTC.

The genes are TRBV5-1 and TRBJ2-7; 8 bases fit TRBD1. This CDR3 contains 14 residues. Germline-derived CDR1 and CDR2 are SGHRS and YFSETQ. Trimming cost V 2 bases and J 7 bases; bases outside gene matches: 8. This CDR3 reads CASSFKLQGEEQYF. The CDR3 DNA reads TGCGCCAGCAGCTTCAAACTACAGGGGGAAGAGCAGTACTTC.

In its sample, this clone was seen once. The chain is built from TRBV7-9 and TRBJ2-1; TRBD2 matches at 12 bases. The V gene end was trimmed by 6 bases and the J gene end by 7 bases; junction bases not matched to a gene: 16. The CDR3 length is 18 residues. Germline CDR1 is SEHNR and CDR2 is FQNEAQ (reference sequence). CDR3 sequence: CASSPKIRLAGVRNEQFF. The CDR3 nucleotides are TGTGCCAGCAGTCCTAAAATCCGACTAGCGGGAGTAAGGAATGAGCAGTTCTTC. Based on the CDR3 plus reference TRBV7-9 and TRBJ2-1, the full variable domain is DTGVSQNPRHKITKRGQNVTFRCDPISEHNRLYWYRQTLGQGPEFLTYFQNEAQLEKSRLLSDRFSAERPKGSFSTLEIQRTEQGDSAMYLCASSPKIRLAGVRNEQFFGPGTRLTVL.

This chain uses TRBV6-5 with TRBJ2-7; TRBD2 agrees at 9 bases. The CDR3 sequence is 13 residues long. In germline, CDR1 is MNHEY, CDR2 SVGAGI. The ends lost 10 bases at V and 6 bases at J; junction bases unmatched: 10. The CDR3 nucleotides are TGTGCCATCTCTAGCGGGGTGGAGGGCGAGCAGTACTTC. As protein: CAISSGVEGEQYF.

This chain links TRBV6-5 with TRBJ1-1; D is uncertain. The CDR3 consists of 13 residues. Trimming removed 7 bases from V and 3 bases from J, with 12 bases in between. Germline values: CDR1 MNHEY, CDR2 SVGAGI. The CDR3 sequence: CASTLRGHTEAFF. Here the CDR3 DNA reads TGTGCCAGCACCTTACGTGGGCACACTGAAGCTTTCTTT.

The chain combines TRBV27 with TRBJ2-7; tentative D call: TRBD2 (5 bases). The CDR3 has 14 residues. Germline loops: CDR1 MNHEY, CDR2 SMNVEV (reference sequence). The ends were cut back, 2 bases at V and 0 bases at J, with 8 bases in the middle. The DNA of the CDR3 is TGTGCCAGCAGTTTAACGGGGAGCTCCTACGAGCAGTACTTC. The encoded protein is CASSLTGSSYEQYF.

In DNA, the CDR3 is TGTGCCAGCAGCTACGAGGGAGGACCAGATACGCAGTATTTT. As protein: CASSYEGGPDTQYF. The genes are TRBV7-9 and TRBJ2-3; a weak D match, TRBD2 (6 bases). Trimming stripped 4 bases from V and 4 bases from J, with 12 bases between. Germline CDR1 reads SEHNR; CDR2 reads FQNEAQ (reference sequence). CDR3 length: 14 residues.

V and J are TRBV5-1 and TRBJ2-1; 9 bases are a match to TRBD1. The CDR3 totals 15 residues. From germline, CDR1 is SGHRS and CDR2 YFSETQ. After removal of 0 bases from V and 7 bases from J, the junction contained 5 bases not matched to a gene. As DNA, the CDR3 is TGCGCCAGCAGCTTGGGGGGACAGGGAGGTAATGAGCAGTTCTTC. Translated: CASSLGGQGGNEQFF. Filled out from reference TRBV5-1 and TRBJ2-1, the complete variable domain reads KAGVTQTPRYLIKTRGQQVTLSCSPISGHRSVSWYQQTPGQGLQFLFEYFSETQRNKGNFPGRFSGRQFSNSRSEMNVSTLELGDSALYLCASSLGGQGGNEQFFGPGTRLTVL.

The CDR3 DNA reads as TGTGCCAGCAGTGAATGGGCTGGCCATGGCTACACCTTC. Its protein is CASSEWAGHGYTF. The V call is TRBV6-1, the J call TRBJ1-2; D call uncertain. The CDR3 loop spans 13 amino acids. Trimming left V 2 bases short and J 6 bases short, with 10 bases between. The germline gives CDR1 MNHNS, CDR2 SASEGT.

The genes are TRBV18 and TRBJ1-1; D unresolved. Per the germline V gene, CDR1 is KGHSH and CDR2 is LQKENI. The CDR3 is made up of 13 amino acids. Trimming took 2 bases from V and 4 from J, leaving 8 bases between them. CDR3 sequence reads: CASSPGQVTEAFF. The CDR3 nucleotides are TGTGCCAGCTCACCAGGGCAGGTCACTGAAGCTTTCTTT.

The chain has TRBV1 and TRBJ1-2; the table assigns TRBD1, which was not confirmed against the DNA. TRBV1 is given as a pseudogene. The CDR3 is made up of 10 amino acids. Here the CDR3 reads CTSIGQGYTF. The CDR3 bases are TGCACCAGCATTGGACAGGGCTACACCTTC.

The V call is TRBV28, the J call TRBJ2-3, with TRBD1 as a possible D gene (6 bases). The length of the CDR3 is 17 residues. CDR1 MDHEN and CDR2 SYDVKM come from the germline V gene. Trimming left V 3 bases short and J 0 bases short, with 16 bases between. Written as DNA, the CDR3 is TGTGCCAGCAGTTTCCTACAGGGCGGCTCTAGCACAGATACGCAGTATTTT. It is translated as CASSFLQGGSSTDTQYF.

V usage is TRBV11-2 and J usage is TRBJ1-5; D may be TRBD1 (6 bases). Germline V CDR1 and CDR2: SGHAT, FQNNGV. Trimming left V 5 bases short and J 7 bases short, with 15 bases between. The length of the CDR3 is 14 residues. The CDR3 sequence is CASSLGTSKQPQHF. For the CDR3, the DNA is TGTGCCAGCAGCCTGGGGACATCCAAACAGCCCCAGCATTTT.

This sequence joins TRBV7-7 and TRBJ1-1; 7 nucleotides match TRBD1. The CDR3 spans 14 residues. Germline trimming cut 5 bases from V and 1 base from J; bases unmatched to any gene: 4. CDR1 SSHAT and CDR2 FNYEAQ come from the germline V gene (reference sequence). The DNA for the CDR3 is TGTGCCAGCAGCACCAGACAGGGGAACACTGAAGCTTTCTTT. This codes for CASSTRQGNTEAFF.

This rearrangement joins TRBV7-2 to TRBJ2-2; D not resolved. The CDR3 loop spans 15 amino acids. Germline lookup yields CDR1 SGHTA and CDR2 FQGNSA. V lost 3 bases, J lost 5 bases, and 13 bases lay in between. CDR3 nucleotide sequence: TGTGCCAGCAGCTTCGTCCCCTTCGGGACCGGGGAGCTGTTTTTT. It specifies CASSFVPFGTGELFF.

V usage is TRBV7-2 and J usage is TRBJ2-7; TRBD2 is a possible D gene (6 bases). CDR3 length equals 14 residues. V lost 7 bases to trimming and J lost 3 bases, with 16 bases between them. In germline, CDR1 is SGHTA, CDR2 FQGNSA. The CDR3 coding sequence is TGTGCCAGCACCTTGGGGCGGGACGTCTACGAGCAGTACTTC. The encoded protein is CASTLGRDVYEQYF.

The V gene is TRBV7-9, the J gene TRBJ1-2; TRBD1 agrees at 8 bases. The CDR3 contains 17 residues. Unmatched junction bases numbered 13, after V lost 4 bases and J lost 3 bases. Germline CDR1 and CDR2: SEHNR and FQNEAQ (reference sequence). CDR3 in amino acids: CASSSRGGQERDYGYTF. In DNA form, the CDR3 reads TGTGCCAGCAGCTCCCGAGGGGGACAGGAGCGGGACTATGGCTACACCTTC.

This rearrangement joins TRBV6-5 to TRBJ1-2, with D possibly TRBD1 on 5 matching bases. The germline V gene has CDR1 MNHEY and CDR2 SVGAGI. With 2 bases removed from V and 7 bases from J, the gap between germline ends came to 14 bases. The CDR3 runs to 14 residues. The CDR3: CASSYDQGSSGYTF. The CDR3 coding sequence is TGTGCCAGCAGTTACGACCAGGGCAGCAGTGGCTACACCTTC.

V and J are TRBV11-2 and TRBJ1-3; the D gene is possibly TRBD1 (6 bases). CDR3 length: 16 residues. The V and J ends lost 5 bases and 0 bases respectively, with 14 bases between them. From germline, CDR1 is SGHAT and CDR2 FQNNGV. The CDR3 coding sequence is TGTGCCAGCAGCGCATACAGGGAGACCTCTGGAAACACCATATATTTT. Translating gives CASSAYRETSGNTIYF.

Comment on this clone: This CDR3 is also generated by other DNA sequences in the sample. The CDR3 region is CASSEATASYGYTF. As DNA, the CDR3 is TGTGCCAGCAGTGAAGCGACAGCCTCCTATGGCTACACCTTC. This chain links TRBV6-1 with TRBJ1-2, with a possible D match to TRBD1 (5 bases). Trimming left V 0 bases short and J 4 bases short, with 9 bases between. This CDR3 is 14 amino acids long. CDR1 and CDR2 (germline): MNHNS, SASEGT.

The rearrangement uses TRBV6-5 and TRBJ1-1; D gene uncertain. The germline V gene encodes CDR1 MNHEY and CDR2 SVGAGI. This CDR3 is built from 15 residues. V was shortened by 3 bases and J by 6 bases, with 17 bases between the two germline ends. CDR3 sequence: CASSYYRGRKAEAFF. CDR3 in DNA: TGTGCCAGCAGTTATTATCGGGGAAGGAAGGCTGAAGCTTTCTTT.

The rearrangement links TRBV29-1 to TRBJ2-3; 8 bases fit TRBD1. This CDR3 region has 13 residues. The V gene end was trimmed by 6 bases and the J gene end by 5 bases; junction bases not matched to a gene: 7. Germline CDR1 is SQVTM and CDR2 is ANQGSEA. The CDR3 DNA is TGCAGCGTGTCAGGGGGCTGGATAGATACGCAGTATTTT. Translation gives CSVSGGWIDTQYF.

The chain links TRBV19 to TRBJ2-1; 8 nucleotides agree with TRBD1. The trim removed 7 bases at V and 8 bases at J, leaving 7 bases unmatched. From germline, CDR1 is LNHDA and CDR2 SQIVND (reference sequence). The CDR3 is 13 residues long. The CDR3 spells CASKSGQGYEQFF. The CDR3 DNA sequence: TGTGCCAGTAAAAGTGGACAGGGCTATGAGCAGTTCTTC.

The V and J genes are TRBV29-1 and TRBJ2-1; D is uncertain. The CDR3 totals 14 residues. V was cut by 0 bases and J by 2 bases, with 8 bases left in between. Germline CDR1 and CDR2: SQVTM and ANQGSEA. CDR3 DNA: TGCAGCGTTGAAGAAAAAGCTACCTACAATGAGCAGTTCTTC. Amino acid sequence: CSVEEKATYNEQFF.

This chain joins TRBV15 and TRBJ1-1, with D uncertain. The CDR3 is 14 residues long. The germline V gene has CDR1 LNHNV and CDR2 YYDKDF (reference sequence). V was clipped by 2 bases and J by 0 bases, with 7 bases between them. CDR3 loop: CATSRQAMNTEAFF. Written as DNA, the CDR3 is TGTGCCACCAGCAGACAGGCGATGAACACTGAAGCTTTCTTT.

The CDR3 region is CASSTTGGWSTDTQYF. DNA of the CDR3: TGTGCCAGTAGTACGACAGGGGGTTGGTCAACAGATACGCAGTATTTT. The V gene is TRBV19, the J gene TRBJ2-3; 9 bases match TRBD1. Per the germline V gene, CDR1 is LNHDA and CDR2 is SQIVND (reference sequence). This CDR3 has 16 amino acids. V lost 4 bases and J lost 3; bases outside the gene matches: 8.

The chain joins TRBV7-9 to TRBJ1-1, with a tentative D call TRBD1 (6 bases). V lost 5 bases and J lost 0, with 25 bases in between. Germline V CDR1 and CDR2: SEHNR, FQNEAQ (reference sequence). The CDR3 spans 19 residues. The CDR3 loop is CASSIPGTLKGFMNTEAFF. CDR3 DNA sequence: TGTGCCAGCAGCATTCCCGGGACACTCAAGGGGTTCATGAACACTGAAGCTTTCTTT.

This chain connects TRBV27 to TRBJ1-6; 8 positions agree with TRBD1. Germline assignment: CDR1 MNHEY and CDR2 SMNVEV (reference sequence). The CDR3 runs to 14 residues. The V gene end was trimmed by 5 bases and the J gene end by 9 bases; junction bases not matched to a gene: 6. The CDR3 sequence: CASSRAGGGSPLHF. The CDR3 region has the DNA TGTGCCAGCAGTCGGGCAGGGGGCGGTTCACCCCTCCACTTT.